The next 22 T cell receptor beta chains were all read from a single sample in a study of T-cell memory formation after mild COVID-19. TCRdb re-called the 5' RACE reads through MiXCR, storing one row per CDR3 protein. The sample has just over 200,000 distinct CDR3 sequences, around 9.5% seen once. Sequencing was done on a sample of PBMCs or a T cell subset sorted from them (not recorded which). These receptors all come from a man between 18 and 35 years old who had mild COVID-19 (a few samples of this study predate the infection). Cell type and time point are not known.

The chain uses TRBV18 and TRBJ1-1; D gene uncertain. This CDR3 has 14 residues. Between the trimmed V and J ends, which lost 5 bases and 7 bases, there was a span of 17 bases. Germline V gene data show CDR1 as KGHSH and CDR2 as LQKENI. This chain's CDR3 is CASSTSDGSREAFF. The CDR3 DNA reads TGTGCCAGCTCAACCTCGGACGGTTCCCGTGAAGCTTTCTTT.

The J gene is TRBJ2-2, the V gene TRBV15; D call uncertain. V was shortened by 0 bases and J by 6 bases, with 5 bases between the two germline ends. This CDR3 spans 13 amino acids. Germline loops: CDR1 LNHNV, CDR2 YYDKDF (reference sequence). CDR3: CATSRDDAGELFF. The CDR3, as DNA: TGTGCCACCAGCAGAGATGACGCCGGGGAGCTGTTTTTT.

This clonotype was counted only a few times. This chain connects TRBV5-1 to TRBJ1-5; D is unresolved. CDR3 length equals 15 residues. Trimming cost V 0 bases and J 0 bases, with 7 bases left between them. CDR1 is SGHRS and CDR2 is YFSETQ in the germline V gene. Here the CDR3 reads CASSLGTDSNQPQHF. The CDR3 bases are TGCGCCAGCAGCTTGGGAACGGATAGCAATCAGCCCCAGCATTTT.

This chain links TRBV6-5 with TRBJ1-1, with D unresolved. The CDR3 totals 15 residues. The V and J ends lost 6 bases and 4 bases respectively, with 18 bases between them. Per the germline V gene, CDR1 is MNHEY and CDR2 is SVGAGI. CDR3 coding DNA: TGTGCCAGCAGACACCGACACGGGAAGGGCACTGAAGCTTTCTTT. Amino acids: CASRHRHGKGTEAFF.

The chain joins TRBV7-3 to TRBJ2-7; no definite D call. Trimming left V 1 base short and J 9 bases short, with 10 bases between. Germline loops: CDR1 SGHTA, CDR2 FQGTGA. The CDR3 consists of 12 residues. The CDR3 sequence: CASSLSLHGQYV. The DNA for the CDR3 is TGTGCCAGCAGCTTAAGTTTACACGGGCAGTACGTC.

This clonotype was observed many times. This chain links TRBV4-2 with TRBJ1-4; 10 bases agree with TRBD1. This CDR3 is 14 amino acids long. The J segment lost 7 bases and the V segment lost 4 bases, leaving 3 bases of the junction unmatched. Germline V gene data show CDR1 as LGHNA and CDR2 as YNFKEQ. The CDR3 here is CASSRGQGGEKLFF. DNA of the CDR3: TGTGCCAGCAGCCGTGGACAGGGGGGTGAAAAACTGTTTTTT.

The chain joins TRBV11-1 to TRBJ2-6; 11 nucleotides line up with TRBD1. The CDR3 consists of 16 residues. The junction had 4 bases not matched to a gene; V was cut back by 8 bases and J by 1 base. Germline lookup yields CDR1 SGHAT and CDR2 FQDESV (reference sequence). This chain's CDR3 is CASGQGANSGANVLTF. In DNA, the CDR3 is TGTGCCAGCGGACAGGGGGCGAATTCTGGGGCCAACGTCCTGACTTTC.

Written as DNA, the CDR3 is TGTGCCAGCAGCTTAGGGGGACTAGCGGGCACAGATACGCAGTATTTT. It encodes CASSLGGLAGTDTQYF. This chain joins TRBV11-2 and TRBJ2-3, with 11 positions matching TRBD2. CDR1 is SGHAT and CDR2 is FQNNGV in the germline V gene. J was trimmed by 1 base and V by 1 base; bases with no gene match: 1. The CDR3 has 16 residues.

This clonotype was recorded a few times. This chain uses TRBV7-2 with TRBJ2-4, with D tentatively TRBD1 (6 bases). V lost 5 bases and J 4 bases, leaving 9 bases between the germline ends. Germline values: CDR1 SGHTA, CDR2 FQGNSA. The CDR3 loop spans 13 amino acids. DNA for the CDR3: TGTGCCAGCAGCGCAGGACAGAAAAACATTCAGTACTTC. Its protein product is CASSAGQKNIQYF.

A note on this clonotype: Relative to the germline gene, one junction end is altered; a read error may explain this. The chain couples TRBV20-1 to TRBJ1-5; D is unresolved. The CDR3 contains 14 residues. Germline V gene sequence: CDR1 DFQATT, CDR2 SNEGSKA (reference sequence). The DNA of the CDR3 is TGCAGTGCTAGGGGGAGTCTAGGCAATCAGCACCAGCATTTT. Its protein is CSARGSLGNQHQHF.

This clonotype was counted between two and nine times. The rearrangement uses TRBV7-2 and TRBJ2-3; 10 positions agree with TRBD2. From germline, CDR1 is SGHTA and CDR2 FQGNSA. Unmatched junction bases numbered 3, after V lost 8 bases and J lost 4 bases. The CDR3 covers 13 residues. CDR3 coding DNA: TGTGCCAGCCAGCGGGGGGGCTCAGATACGCAGTATTTT. It translates to CASQRGGSDTQYF.

This clonotype has more than one count but fewer than ten. The chain uses TRBV27 and TRBJ1-6; no clear D gene. Trimming pared 8 bases from V and 7 bases from J, leaving 15 bases between. Per germline, CDR1 MNHEY and CDR2 SMNVEV (reference sequence). The CDR3 runs 14 residues. The DNA for the CDR3 is TGTGCCAGCGCCCTCACGTTGGGGAATTCACCCCTCCACTTT. Amino acids: CASALTLGNSPLHF.

The table lists this clonotype with a few counts. The genes are TRBV2 and TRBJ2-2; no clear D. V was clipped by 5 bases and J by 0 bases, with 10 bases between them. Germline CDR1 reads SNHLY; CDR2 reads FYNNEI. The CDR3 totals 15 residues. This chain's CDR3 is CASSQMKTNTGELFF. The DNA of the CDR3 is TGTGCCAGCAGTCAAATGAAAACGAACACCGGGGAGCTGTTTTTT. Combining the CDR3 with reference TRBV2 and TRBJ2-2 gives the whole variable domain EPEVTQTPSHQVTQMGQEVILRCVPISNHLYFYWYRQILGQKVEFLVSFYNNEISEKSEIFDDQFSVERPDGSNFTLKIRSTKLEDSAMYFCASSQMKTNTGELFFGEGSRLTVL.

The V and J genes are TRBV5-1 and TRBJ2-1; 8 positions match TRBD2. The V and J ends lost 7 bases and 0 bases, in that order; junction bases with no gene match: 9. The CDR3 length is 16 residues. Germline CDR1 SGHRS, CDR2 YFSETQ. CDR3 in amino acids: CASRPGAGDSYNEQFF. In DNA form, the CDR3 reads TGCGCCAGCCGCCCCGGAGCGGGGGACTCCTACAATGAGCAGTTCTTC.

This clonotype was seen repeatedly, ten times or more. The J gene is TRBJ2-7, the V gene TRBV5-1, with 7 bases aligning to TRBD2. This CDR3 has 13 amino acids. Per germline, CDR1 SGHRS and CDR2 YFSETQ. Trimming at V came to 0 bases and at J to 4 bases, leaving 1 base not matched to a gene. The CDR3 bases are TGCGCCAGCAGCTTGGATAGCGGGTACGAGCAGTACGTC. Translated: CASSLDSGYEQYV.

Here the CDR3 reads CAVGITSGGDLGETQYF. DNA of the CDR3: TGTGCCGTCGGGATTACTAGCGGGGGTGACCTCGGAGAGACCCAGTACTTC. The V gene is TRBV10-3, the J gene TRBJ2-5; the match to TRBD2 covers 11 bases. Germline CDR1 and CDR2: ENHRY and SYGVKD. The CDR3 sequence is 17 residues long. The V segment lost 11 bases and the J segment 4 bases; nucleotides outside the gene matches: 18.

This clonotype appeared many times. This chain connects TRBV5-1 to TRBJ2-3; D unresolved. This CDR3 region has 13 residues. Germline V gene sequence: CDR1 SGHRS, CDR2 YFSETQ. Trimming pared 0 bases from V and 4 bases from J, leaving 6 bases between. CDR3 coding DNA: TGCGCCAGCAGCTTGGATCATGCAGATACGCAGTATTTT. Translation: CASSLDHADTQYF.

The rearrangement joins TRBV7-8 to TRBJ2-1, with TRBD2 as a possible D gene (7 bases). The V gene's germline CDR1 is SGHVS and CDR2 FQNEAQ. This CDR3 has 16 amino acids. Trimming stripped 5 bases from V and 1 base from J, with 15 bases between. CDR3 nucleotides: TGTGCCAGCAGCCAGATTAGGGGGGGATCCTACAATGAGCAGTTCTTC. Translating gives CASSQIRGGSYNEQFF. The full variable domain, its missing parts supplied by reference TRBV7-8 and TRBJ2-1, is GAGVSQSPRYKVAKRGQDVALRCDPISGHVSLFWYQQALGQGPEFLTYFQNEAQLDKSGLPSDRFFAERPEGSVSTLKIQRTQQEDSAVYLCASSQIRGGSYNEQFFGPGTRLTVL.

This clonotype showed up many times. This sequence joins TRBV7-2 and TRBJ2-5, with 8 positions matching TRBD1. V was clipped by 5 bases and J by 2 bases; unmatched bases: 4. Germline V CDR1 and CDR2: SGHTA, FQGNSA. The length of the CDR3 is 14 residues. In DNA form, the CDR3 reads TGTGCCAGCAGCAACAGGGGGGCGCAAGAGACCCAGTACTTC. Amino acids: CASSNRGAQETQYF.

The sample holds many counts of this clonotype. CDR3 sequence (DNA): TGTGCCAGCAGCCAAGAGCGGGGGGAGACCCAGTACTTC. Its translation: CASSQERGETQYF. This chain joins TRBV4-2 and TRBJ2-5; 7 bases align to TRBD2. V trimming: 0 bases; J trimming: 5 bases; junction bases outside the gene matches: 0. The CDR3 extends over 13 amino acids. Germline values: CDR1 LGHNA, CDR2 YNFKEQ.

V is TRBV7-2 and J is TRBJ2-3; 8 bases are a match to TRBD2. This CDR3 is built from 16 residues. Germline assignment: CDR1 SGHTA and CDR2 FQGNSA. V dropped 5 bases and J dropped 2; count of bases not matched to a gene: 9. CDR3 in DNA: TGTGCCAGCAGCAAAGGTACTAGCGGACTCACAGATACGCAGTATTTT. Its translation: CASSKGTSGLTDTQYF. Drawing the rest from reference TRBV7-2 and TRBJ2-3, the complete variable domain is GAGVSQSPSNKVTEKGKDVELRCDPISGHTALYWYRQSLGQGLEFLIYFQGNSAPDKSGLPSDRFSAERTGGSVSTLTIQRTQQEDSAVYLCASSKGTSGLTDTQYFGPGTRLTVL.

This clonotype was observed a handful of times. The V and J genes are TRBV11-1 and TRBJ2-2; D perhaps matches TRBD2 (5 bases). The CDR3 consists of 13 residues. CDR1 SGHAT and CDR2 FQDESV come from the germline V gene (reference sequence). Trimming stripped 0 bases from V and 11 bases from J, with 10 bases between. This chain's CDR3 is CASSLASDSELFF. The CDR3 coding sequence is TGTGCCAGCAGCTTAGCTAGCGACTCAGAGCTGTTTTTT.